The sequence of this T cell receptor beta chain was determined in a study of OX40 agonist ivuxolimab in advanced cancers. Study-wide results and limits: In the 0.1 to 3.0 mg/kg range, CD4+ and CD8+ blood T cells had expanded clonally by week 6.

Trimming removed 5 bases from V and 12 bases from J, with 14 bases in between. Looked up from germline, CDR1 is SGHAT and CDR2 is FQNNGV. The CDR3 length is 12 residues. TCRdb keeps only in-frame clones here, not all; method: immunoSEQ multiplex PCR. The sample comprises about 90,000 clones, just under 90% of which are singletons, and 6% to 7.5% rests with the top ten. This clone was seen more than once but under ten times. Its specificity is unknown. The chain is built from TRBV11-2 and TRBJ2-1, with D perhaps assigned TRBD1 or TRBD2 (6 bases each). The sequence was collected from an adult with an advanced solid tumor such as melanoma, head and neck, liver or kidney cancer. The sample here was CD4+ or CD8+ T cells sorted from blood, taken in a trial of the OX40 agonist ivuxolimab. The CDR3 is CASSPGVTGQFF. The DNA for the CDR3 is TGTGCCAGCAGCCCGGGGGTGACAGGGCAGTTCTTC.